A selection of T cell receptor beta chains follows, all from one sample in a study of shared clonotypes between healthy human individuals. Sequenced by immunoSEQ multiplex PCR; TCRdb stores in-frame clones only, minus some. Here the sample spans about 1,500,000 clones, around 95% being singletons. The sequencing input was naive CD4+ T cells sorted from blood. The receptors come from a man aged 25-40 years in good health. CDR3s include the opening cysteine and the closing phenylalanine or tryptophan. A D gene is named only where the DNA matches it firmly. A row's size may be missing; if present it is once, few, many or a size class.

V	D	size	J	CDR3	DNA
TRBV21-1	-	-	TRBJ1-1	CASSKTEYTGDMNTEAFF	TGTGCCAGCAGCAAGACGGAGTACACAGGAGACATGAACACTGAAGCTTTCTTT
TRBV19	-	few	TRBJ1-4	CASSPGGEKLFF	TGTGCCAGTAGTCCGGGAGGGGAAAAACTGTTTTTT
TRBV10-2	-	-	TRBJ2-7	CASRAPTYEQYF	TGCGCCAGTCGGGCCCCGACCTACGAGCAGTACTTC
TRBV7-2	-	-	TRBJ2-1	CASSLEAGARDEQFF	TGTGCCAGCAGCTTAGAGGCGGGTGCCCGGGATGAGCAGTTCTTC
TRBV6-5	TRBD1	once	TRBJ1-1	CASRRQGATEAFF	TGTGCCAGCAGGCGACAGGGGGCTACTGAAGCTTTCTTT
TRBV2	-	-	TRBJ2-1	CASTPGAQYNEQFF	TGTGCCAGCACCCCAGGGGCACAGTACAATGAGCAGTTCTTC
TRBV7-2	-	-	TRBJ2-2	CASSAGRPPGELFF	TGTGCCAGCAGCGCGGGACGACCCCCCGGGGAGCTGTTTTTT
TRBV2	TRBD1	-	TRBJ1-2	CASRTGGDYGYTF	TGTGCCAGCAGGACAGGGGGCGACTATGGCTACACCTTC
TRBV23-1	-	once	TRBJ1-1	CASSHPYRATEAFF	TGCGCCAGCAGTCACCCTTACAGGGCCACTGAAGCTTTCTTT
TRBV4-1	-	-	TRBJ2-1	CASSGVALNNEQFF	TGCGCCAGCAGCGGTGTAGCTCTAAATAATGAGCAGTTCTTC
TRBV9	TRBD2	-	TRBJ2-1	CASSVGGSGSGNEQFF	TGTGCCAGCAGCGTAGGGGGTAGCGGGAGCGGAAATGAGCAGTTCTTC
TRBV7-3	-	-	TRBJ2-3	CASSLMGERWGTDTQYF	TGTGCCAGCAGCTTAATGGGGGAACGATGGGGCACAGATACGCAGTATTTT
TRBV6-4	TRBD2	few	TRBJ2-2	CASSDAGLGQTGELFF	TGTGCCAGCAGTGACGCAGGACTAGGCCAGACCGGGGAGCTGTTTTTT
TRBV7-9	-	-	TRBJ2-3	CASSLFASTDTQYF	TGTGCCAGCAGCTTATTCGCTAGCACAGATACGCAGTATTTT
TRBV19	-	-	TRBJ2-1	CASNVGFTLDHNEQFF	TGTGCCAGTAACGTGGGGTTCACTCTAGATCACAATGAGCAGTTCTTC
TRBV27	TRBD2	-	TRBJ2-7	CASSIAGEGYEQYF	TGTGCCAGCAGCATAGCGGGAGAAGGCTACGAGCAGTACTTC
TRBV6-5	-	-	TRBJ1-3	CASSPRGARFSTIYF	TGTGCCAGCAGCCCCCGGGGGGCTCGATTTAGCACCATATATTTT